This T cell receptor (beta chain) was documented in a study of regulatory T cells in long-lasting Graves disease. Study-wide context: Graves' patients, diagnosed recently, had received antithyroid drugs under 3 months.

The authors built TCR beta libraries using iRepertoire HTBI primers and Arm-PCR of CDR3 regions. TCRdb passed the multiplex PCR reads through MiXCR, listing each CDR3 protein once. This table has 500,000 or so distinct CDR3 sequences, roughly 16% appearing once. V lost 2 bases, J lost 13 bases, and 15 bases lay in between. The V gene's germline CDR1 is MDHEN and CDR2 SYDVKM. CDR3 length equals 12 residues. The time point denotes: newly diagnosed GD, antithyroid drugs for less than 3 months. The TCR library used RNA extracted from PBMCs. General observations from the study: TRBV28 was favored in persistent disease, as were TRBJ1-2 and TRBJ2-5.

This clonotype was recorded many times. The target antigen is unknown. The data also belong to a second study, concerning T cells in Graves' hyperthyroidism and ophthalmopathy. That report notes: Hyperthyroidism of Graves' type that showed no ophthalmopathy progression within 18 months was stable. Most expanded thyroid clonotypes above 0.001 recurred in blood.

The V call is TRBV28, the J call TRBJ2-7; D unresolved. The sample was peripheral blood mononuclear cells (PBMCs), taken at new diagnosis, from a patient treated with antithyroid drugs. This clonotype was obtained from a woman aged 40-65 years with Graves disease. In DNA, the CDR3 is TGTGCCAGCAGTTTAGGAGTCAAGGGTTTTTACTTC. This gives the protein CASSLGVKGFYF.